This T cell receptor beta chain was sequenced in a study of OX40 agonist ivuxolimab in advanced cancers. CDR1 is SNHLY and CDR2 is FYNNEI in the germline V gene. CDR3 size: 15 residues. V lost 0 bases, J lost 1 base, and 7 bases lay in between. Repertoires were generated with immunoSEQ multiplex PCR, while TCRdb's copy carries only in-frame clones and drops some. There are almost 70,000 clones in the sample; about three quarters occur only once, and 2% to 2.5% lies in the top ten. With respect to this clone: Within the sample, other DNA sequences also encode this same CDR3.

The specimen comprised CD4+ or CD8+ T cells sorted from blood, sampled in a trial of the OX40 agonist ivuxolimab. The chain joins TRBV2 to TRBJ1-3; D is uncertain. This TCR was sampled from an adult with an advanced solid tumor such as melanoma, head and neck, liver or kidney cancer. CDR3 sequence reads: CASSEASGSGNTIYF. The CDR3 DNA is TGTGCCAGCAGTGAAGCGTCCGGGTCTGGAAACACCATATATTTT. Together with reference TRBV2 and TRBJ1-3, the CDR3 gives the full variable domain: EPEVTQTPSHQVTQMGQEVILRCVPISNHLYFYWYRQILGQKVEFLVSFYNNEISEKSEIFDDQFSVERPDGSNFTLKIRSTKLEDSAMYFCASSEASGSGNTIYFGEGSWLTVV.